This TCR beta chain stems from a study of spatial heterogeneity in lung cancer. CDR3 length: 17 amino acids. Trimming took 3 bases from V and 4 from J; bases not matched to a gene: 14. Per the germline V gene, CDR1 is LGHNA and CDR2 is YNFKEQ. This clonotype was observed many times. Regarding time point: sample taken at primary tumor resection. Whole RNA, isolated from tumor, nontumor lung or frozen PBMC, was sequenced without prior sorting. A distinct unique molecular identifier was carried by each TCR cDNA molecule. TCRdb redid the calling of the 5' RACE reads with MiXCR, one entry per CDR3 protein. The repertoire has tens of thousands of distinct CDR3 sequences, less than 5.5% of them found once; the top ten carry more than 25%.

This clonotype originated in a female donor with early-stage non-small cell lung cancer. Here the sequenced sample was PBMCs, taken at surgery. The rearrangement links TRBV4-2 to TRBJ2-7, with TRBD2 identical over 8 bases. DNA of the CDR3: TGTGCCAGCAGCCACCCAAACTACCGGGGGGGCGCTTACGAGCAGTACTTC. This codes for CASSHPNYRGGAYEQYF.